The clone carrying this T cell receptor beta chain was found a few times. The antigen remains undetermined. This CDR3 is also generated by other DNA sequences in the sample. Germline CDR1 SGHDT, CDR2 YYEEEE. With 0 bases removed from V and 2 bases from J, the gap between germline ends came to 5 bases. The CDR3 spans 13 residues. These data originate in a study of beta chain features in type 1 diabetes. Findings and limits, study-wide: No resolution was reached here on whether HLA type influences TCRB rearrangement.

CD45RO/CCR7/CD25/CD127/CD95/CD27 separated CD4+ naive, central memory, regulatory and stem cell-like memory cells by sorting. Sorted populations were all over 95% pure. The investigators reverse transcribed all of the isolated RNA, so they sequenced expressed TCRB transcripts. Generated by immunoSEQ multiplex PCR, the TCRdb table keeps only in-frame clones and is missing some. The top ten clones hold approximately 0.05% of a sample with hundreds of thousands of clones, over 10% of them seen once. The sample taken for sequencing was naive CD4+ T cells from blood. The V gene is TRBV5-6, the J gene TRBJ1-1; D remains unclear. This clonotype was obtained from a woman in her late teens or twenties in good health. Here the CDR3 reads CASSLVLNTEAFF. The CDR3 bases are TGTGCCAGCAGCTTGGTTCTAAACACTGAAGCTTTCTTT. Supplemented by reference TRBV5-6 and TRBJ1-1, the full variable domain reads DAGVTQSPTHLIKTRGQQVTLRCSPKSGHDTVSWYQQALGQGPQFIFQYYEEEERQRGNFPDRFSGHQFPNYSSELNVNALLLGDSALYLCASSLVLNTEAFFGQGTRLTVV.